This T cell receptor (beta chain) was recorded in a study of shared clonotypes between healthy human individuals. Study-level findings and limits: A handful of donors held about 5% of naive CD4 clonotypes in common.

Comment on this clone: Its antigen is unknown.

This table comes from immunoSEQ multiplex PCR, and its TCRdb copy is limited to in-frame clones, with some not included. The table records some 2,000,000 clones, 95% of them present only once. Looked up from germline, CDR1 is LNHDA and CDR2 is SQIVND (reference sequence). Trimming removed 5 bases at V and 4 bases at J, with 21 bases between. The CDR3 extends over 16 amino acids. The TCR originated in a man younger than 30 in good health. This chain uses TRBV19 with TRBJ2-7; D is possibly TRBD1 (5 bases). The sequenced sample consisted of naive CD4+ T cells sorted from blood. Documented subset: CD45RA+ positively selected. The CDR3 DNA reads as TGTGCCAGTAGTCTTCAGCCAAAGGGGCCCAAATACGAGCAGTACTTC. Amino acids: CASSLQPKGPKYEQYF.